This T cell receptor beta chain is drawn from a study of cytomegalovirus exposure and HLA in healthy donors. Regarding this clone: Antigen specificity is unknown.

The CDR3 loop spans 13 amino acids. Trimming left V 4 bases short and J 3 bases short, with 9 bases between. Germline V gene lookup returns CDR1 MNHEY and CDR2 SMNVEV (reference sequence). Donors were drawn from the approximately 110-subject validation cohort, separate from the roughly 700-subject first cohort. Here immunoSEQ multiplex PCR was the method, and the copy in TCRdb shows in-frame clones only, minus some. The repertoire holds around 60,000 clones, with roughly 96% as singletons. Study-wide findings and caveats: Rarity held for most TCR sequences, but there were some public TCRs that occurred in many donors. Altogether, 150 or so TCR beta chains were recorded as cytomegalovirus-associated. Reported performance of the classifier showed diagnosis of cytomegalovirus status with high specificity and sensitivity.

This rearrangement joins TRBV27 to TRBJ1-1, with D hard to call. Sequencing was carried out using PBMCs. This TCR was sampled from a woman aged 18-29 years in good health and CMV-seropositive. The CDR3 DNA follows: TGTGCCAGCAGTTACAACGGGGACACTGAAGCTTTCTTT. Translating gives CASSYNGDTEAFF.